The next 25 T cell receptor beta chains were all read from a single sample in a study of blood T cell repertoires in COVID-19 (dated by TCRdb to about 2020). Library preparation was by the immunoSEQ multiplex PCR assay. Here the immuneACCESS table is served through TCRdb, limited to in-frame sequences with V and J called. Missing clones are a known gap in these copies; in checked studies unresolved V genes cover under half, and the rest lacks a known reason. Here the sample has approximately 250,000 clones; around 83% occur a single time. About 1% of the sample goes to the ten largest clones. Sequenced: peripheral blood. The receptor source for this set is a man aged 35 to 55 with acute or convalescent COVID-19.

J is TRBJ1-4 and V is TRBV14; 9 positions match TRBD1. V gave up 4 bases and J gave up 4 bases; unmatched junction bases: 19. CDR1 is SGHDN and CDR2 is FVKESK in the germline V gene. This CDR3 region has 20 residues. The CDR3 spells CASSLLRRDRVRGVNEKLFF. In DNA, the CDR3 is TGTGCCAGCAGCCTGTTAAGACGGGACAGGGTTAGGGGGGTTAATGAAAAACTGTTTTTT.

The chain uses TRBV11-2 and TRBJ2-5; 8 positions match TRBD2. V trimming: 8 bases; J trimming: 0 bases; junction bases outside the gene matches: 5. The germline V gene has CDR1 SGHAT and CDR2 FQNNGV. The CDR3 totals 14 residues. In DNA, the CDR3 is TGTGCCAGCCGGCGGGGGGCGAACCAAGAGACCCAGTACTTC. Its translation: CASRRGANQETQYF.

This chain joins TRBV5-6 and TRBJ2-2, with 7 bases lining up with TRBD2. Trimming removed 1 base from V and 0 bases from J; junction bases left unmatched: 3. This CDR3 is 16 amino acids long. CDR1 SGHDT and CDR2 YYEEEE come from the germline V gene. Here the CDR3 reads CASSLLLATNTGELFF. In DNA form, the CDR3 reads TGTGCCAGCAGCTTGTTACTAGCGACGAACACCGGGGAGCTGTTTTTT.

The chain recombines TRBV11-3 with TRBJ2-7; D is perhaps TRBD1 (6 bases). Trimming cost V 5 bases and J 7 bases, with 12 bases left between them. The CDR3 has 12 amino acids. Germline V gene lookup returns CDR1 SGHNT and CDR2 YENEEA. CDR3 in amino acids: CASSQTGAEQYF. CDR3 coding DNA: TGTGCCAGCAGCCAGACAGGCGCTGAGCAGTACTTC.

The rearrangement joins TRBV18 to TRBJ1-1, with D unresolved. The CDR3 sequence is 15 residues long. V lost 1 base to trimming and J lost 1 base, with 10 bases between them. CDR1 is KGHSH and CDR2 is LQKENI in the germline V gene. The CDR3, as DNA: TGTGCCAGCTCACCACTTTCCCCCGGGAACACTGAAGCTTTCTTT. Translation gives CASSPLSPGNTEAFF.

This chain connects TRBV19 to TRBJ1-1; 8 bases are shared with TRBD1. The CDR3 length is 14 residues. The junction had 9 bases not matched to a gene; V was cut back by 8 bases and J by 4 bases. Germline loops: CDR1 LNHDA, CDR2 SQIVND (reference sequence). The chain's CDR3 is CASGTGGSGTEAFF. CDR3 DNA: TGTGCCAGTGGTACAGGGGGTTCGGGCACTGAAGCTTTCTTT. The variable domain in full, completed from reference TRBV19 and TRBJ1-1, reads DGGITQSPKYLFRKEGQNVTLSCEQNLNHDAMYWYRQDPGQGLRLIYYSQIVNDFQKGDIAEGYSVSREKKESFPLTVTSAQKNPTAFYLCASGTGGSGTEAFFGQGTRLTVV.

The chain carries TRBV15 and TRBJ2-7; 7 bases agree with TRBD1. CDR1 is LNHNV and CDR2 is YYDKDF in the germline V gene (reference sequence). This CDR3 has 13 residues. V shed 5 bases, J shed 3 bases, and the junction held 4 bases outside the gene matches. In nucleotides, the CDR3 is TGTGCCACCAGCCAGGGGGTAGGCTACGAGCAGTACTTC. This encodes CATSQGVGYEQYF.

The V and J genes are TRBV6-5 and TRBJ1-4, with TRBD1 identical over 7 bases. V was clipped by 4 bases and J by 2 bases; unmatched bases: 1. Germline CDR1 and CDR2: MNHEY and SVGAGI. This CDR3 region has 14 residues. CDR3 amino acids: CASSLGGTNEKLFF. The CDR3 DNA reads TGTGCCAGCAGTTTAGGGGGCACTAATGAAAAACTGTTTTTT.

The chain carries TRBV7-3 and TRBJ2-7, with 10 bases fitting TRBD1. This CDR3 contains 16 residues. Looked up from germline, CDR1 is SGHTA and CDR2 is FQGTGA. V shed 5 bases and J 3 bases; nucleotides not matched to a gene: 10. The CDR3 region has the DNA TGTGCCAGCAGCCCCGAGGTAAGGACAGGGGGCTACGAGCAGTACTTC. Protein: CASSPEVRTGGYEQYF.

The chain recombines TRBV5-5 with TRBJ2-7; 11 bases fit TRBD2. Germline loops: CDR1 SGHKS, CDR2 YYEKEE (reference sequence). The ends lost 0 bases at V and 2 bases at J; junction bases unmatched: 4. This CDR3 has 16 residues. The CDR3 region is CASSLEGSGGAYEQYF. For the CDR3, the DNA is TGTGCCAGCAGCTTGGAGGGTAGCGGGGGGGCCTACGAGCAGTACTTC.

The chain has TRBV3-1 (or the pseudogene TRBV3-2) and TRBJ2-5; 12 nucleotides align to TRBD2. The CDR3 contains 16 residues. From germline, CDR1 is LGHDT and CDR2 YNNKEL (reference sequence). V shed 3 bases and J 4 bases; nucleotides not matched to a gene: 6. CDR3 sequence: CASSQRTSGAGETQYF. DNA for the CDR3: TGTGCCAGCAGCCAGCGGACTAGCGGGGCGGGAGAGACCCAGTACTTC.

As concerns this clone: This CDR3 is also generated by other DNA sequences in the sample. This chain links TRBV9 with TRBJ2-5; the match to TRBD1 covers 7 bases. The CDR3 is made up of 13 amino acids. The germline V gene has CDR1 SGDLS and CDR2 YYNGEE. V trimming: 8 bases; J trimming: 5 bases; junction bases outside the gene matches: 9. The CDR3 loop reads CASSQGSGETQYF. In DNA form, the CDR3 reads TGTGCCAGTTCACAGGGGTCCGGGGAGACCCAGTACTTC.

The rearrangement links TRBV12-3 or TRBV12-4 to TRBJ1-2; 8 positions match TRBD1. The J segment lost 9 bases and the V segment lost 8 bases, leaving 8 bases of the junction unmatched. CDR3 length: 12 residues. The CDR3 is CASSTGGQSYTF. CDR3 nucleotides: TGTGCCAGCTCCACAGGGGGGCAGAGCTACACCTTC.

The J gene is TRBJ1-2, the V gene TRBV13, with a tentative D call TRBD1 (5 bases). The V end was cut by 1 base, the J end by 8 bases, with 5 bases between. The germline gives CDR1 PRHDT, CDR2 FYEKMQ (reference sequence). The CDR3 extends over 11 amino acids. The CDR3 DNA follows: TGTGCCAGCAGCTTAGACAGGGGCTACACCTTC. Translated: CASSLDRGYTF.

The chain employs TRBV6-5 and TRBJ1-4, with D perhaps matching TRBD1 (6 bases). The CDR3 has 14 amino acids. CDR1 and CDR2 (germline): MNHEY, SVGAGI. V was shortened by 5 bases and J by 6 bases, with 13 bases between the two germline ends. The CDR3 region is CASSQRDTYEKLFF. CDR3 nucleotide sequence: TGTGCCAGCAGTCAGCGGGACACATATGAAAAACTGTTTTTT.

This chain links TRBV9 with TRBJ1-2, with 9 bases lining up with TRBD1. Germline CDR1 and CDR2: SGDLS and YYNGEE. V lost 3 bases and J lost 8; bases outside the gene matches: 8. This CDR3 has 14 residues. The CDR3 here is CASSADRGQGGYTF. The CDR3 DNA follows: TGTGCCAGCAGCGCCGACAGGGGACAGGGAGGCTACACCTTC.

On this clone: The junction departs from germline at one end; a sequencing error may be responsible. The CDR3: CASSLYRTGGPYNEQFF. The CDR3 nucleotides are TGTGCCAGCAGTTTGTACCGGACAGGGGGCCCCTATAATGAGCAGTTCTTC. The chain is built from TRBV27 and TRBJ2-1; 11 bases are shared with TRBD1. This CDR3 spans 17 amino acids. CDR1 MNHEY and CDR2 SMNVEV come from the germline V gene (reference sequence).

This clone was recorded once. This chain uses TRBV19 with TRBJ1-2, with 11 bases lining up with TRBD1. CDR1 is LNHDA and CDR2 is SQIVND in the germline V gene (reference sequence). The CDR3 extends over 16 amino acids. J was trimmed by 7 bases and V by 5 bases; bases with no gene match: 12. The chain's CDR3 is CASSAGQGALSGGYTF. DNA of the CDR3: TGTGCCAGTAGTGCAGGACAGGGGGCGCTTTCGGGTGGCTACACCTTC.

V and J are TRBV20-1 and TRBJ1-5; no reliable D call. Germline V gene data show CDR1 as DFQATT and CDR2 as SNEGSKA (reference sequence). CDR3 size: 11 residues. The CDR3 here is CSAESNQPQHF. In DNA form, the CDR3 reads TGCAGCGCTGAGAGCAATCAGCCCCAGCATTTT.

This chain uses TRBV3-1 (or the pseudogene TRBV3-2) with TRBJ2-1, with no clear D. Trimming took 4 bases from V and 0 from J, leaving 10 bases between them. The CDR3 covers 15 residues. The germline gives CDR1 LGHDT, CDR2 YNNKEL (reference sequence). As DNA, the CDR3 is TGTGCCAGCAGCCTATCTCTAAGCTCCTACAATGAGCAGTTCTTC. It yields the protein CASSLSLSSYNEQFF.

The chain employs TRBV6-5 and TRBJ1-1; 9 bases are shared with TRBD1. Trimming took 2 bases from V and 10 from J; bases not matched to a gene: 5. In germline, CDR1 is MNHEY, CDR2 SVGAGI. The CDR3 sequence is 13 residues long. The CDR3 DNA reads TGTGCCAGCAGTTACGGGACAGGGCTTGGAGCTTTCTTT. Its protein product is CASSYGTGLGAFF.

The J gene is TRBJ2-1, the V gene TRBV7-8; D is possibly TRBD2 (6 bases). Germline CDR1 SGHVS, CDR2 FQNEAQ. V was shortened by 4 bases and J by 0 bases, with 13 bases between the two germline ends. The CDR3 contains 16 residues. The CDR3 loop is CASSSFSGISYNEQFF. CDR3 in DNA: TGTGCCAGCAGCTCCTTTAGCGGAATCTCCTACAATGAGCAGTTCTTC.

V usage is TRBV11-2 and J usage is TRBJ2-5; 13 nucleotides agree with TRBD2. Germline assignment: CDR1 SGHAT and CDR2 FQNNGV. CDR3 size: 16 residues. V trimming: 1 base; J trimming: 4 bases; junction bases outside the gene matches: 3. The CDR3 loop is CASSLGLAGGLETQYF. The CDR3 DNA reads TGTGCCAGCAGCTTAGGACTAGCGGGGGGATTAGAGACCCAGTACTTC.

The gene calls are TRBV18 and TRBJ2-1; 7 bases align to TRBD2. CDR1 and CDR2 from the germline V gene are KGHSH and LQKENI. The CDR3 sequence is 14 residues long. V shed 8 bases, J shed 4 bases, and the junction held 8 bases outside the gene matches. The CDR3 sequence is CASLQSGVYNEQFF. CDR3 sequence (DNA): TGTGCCAGCCTCCAAAGCGGGGTGTACAATGAGCAGTTCTTC. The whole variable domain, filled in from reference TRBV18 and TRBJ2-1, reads NAGVMQNPRHLVRRRGQEARLRCSPMKGHSHVYWYRQLPEEGLKFMVYLQKENIIDESGMPKERFSAEFPKEGPSILRIQQVVRGDSAAYFCASLQSGVYNEQFFGPGTRLTVL.

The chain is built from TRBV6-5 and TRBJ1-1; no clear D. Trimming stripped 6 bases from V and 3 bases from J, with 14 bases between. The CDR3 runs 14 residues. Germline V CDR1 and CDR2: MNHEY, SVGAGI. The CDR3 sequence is CASSRAHRDTEAFF. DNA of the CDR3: TGTGCCAGCAGCCGCGCCCATAGAGACACTGAAGCTTTCTTT.